This TCR beta chain is from a study of T cell responses to AZD1222 COVID-19 vaccine. Details on this clone: Antigen specificity is unknown.

The protocol was immunoSEQ multiplex PCR, while the TCRdb copy is restricted to in-frame clones and leaves out a portion. Of fewer than 200,000 clones in the sample, about 90% are singletons; the top ten hold 11%. This CDR3 is built from 16 residues. Germline CDR1 SGHNT, CDR2 YENEEA. V trimming: 4 bases; J trimming: 5 bases; junction bases outside the gene matches: 10. Study-wide findings and caveats: Clonal diversity may have been underestimated in mostly white British donors. Samples come after the peak T cell response, not at day 14. Across spike, vaccine-associated CD4 TCRs were found, dominant at 160-218 and 743-854.

This receptor was taken from an adult who received the AZD1222 COVID-19 vaccine. The input for sequencing was peripheral blood, taken 28 days after the second AZD1222 dose. The chain employs TRBV11-3 and TRBJ2-1, with TRBD2 matching over 8 bases. The CDR3 coding sequence is TGTGCCAGCAGCTCCCCCCGGGGGGGCCCTAACAATGAGCAGTTCTTC. This encodes CASSSPRGGPNNEQFF.